The 32 T cell receptor beta chains presented below share a single source sample, sequenced in a study of shared clonotypes between healthy human individuals. Naive CD8 populations comprised CD45RO-negative cells positively selected for CCR7, excluding terminally differentiated effector memory CD45RA+ cells. Clones were read by immunoSEQ multiplex PCR, and TCRdb kept only the in-frame ones, dropping some. This sample has hundreds of thousands of clones, with about 96% found just once. The sequencing sample was made of naive CD8+ T cells sorted from blood. These receptors originate from a man aged 25 to 40 in good health.

This sequence joins TRBV5-4 and TRBJ2-7, with 8 bases that match TRBD1. CDR3 size: 13 residues. J lost 5 bases, V lost 4 bases, and 5 bases had no gene match. CDR1 and CDR2 (germline): SGHNT, YYREEE (reference sequence). DNA for the CDR3: TGTGCCAGCAGCACGCCAGGGGGCGACGAGCAGTACTTC. Translated, it gives CASSTPGGDEQYF.

The chain couples TRBV29-1 to TRBJ2-3, with TRBD2 matching 8 bases. With 7 bases clipped from V and 2 bases from J, the junction kept 11 bases outside the gene matches. The CDR3 covers 15 residues. Germline V lookup: CDR1 SQVTM, CDR2 ANQGSEA. The CDR3 region is CSATLAEPYTDTQYF. CDR3 coding DNA: TGCAGCGCAACACTAGCGGAACCATACACAGATACGCAGTATTTT.

The chain is built from TRBV4-3 and TRBJ2-5; D not certain. Trimming shortened V by 3 bases and J by 4 bases, and 15 bases separated the two germline ends. This CDR3 comprises 15 residues. Germline V gives CDR1 LGHNA, CDR2 YSLEER. This CDR3 reads CASSHSLEYTETQYF. CDR3 bases: TGCGCCAGCAGCCACAGCCTGGAGTATACAGAGACCCAGTACTTC.

The V gene is TRBV19, the J gene TRBJ2-3; D not resolved. Germline V gene sequence: CDR1 LNHDA, CDR2 SQIVND (reference sequence). The CDR3 is made up of 16 amino acids. Trimming removed 3 bases at V and 0 bases at J, with 13 bases between. The DNA of the CDR3 is TGTGCCAGTAGTATTCTCGTAGCACCTAGCACAGATACGCAGTATTTT. Translating gives CASSILVAPSTDTQYF.

The V call is TRBV25-1, the J call TRBJ2-1; possible D gene TRBD2, 6 bases. The CDR3 sequence is 14 residues long. Germline lookup yields CDR1 MGHDK and CDR2 SYGVNS. Trimming cost V 8 bases and J 1 base, with 12 bases left between them. Here the CDR3 reads CASRNSGSYNEQFF. The DNA of the CDR3 is TGTGCCAGCCGTAACAGCGGGTCCTACAATGAGCAGTTCTTC.

V is TRBV19 and J is TRBJ2-7; 7 bases are a match to TRBD2. J gave up 3 bases and V 1 base, and 9 bases lay outside the gene matches. The germline V gene has CDR1 LNHDA and CDR2 SQIVND (reference sequence). The CDR3 contains 16 residues. CDR3 protein: CASSIGKRSGNYEQYF. CDR3 in DNA: TGTGCCAGTAGTATAGGCAAGCGGAGCGGGAACTACGAGCAGTACTTC. Variable domain in full (rest from reference TRBV19 and TRBJ2-7): DGGITQSPKYLFRKEGQNVTLSCEQNLNHDAMYWYRQDPGQGLRLIYYSQIVNDFQKGDIAEGYSVSREKKESFPLTVTSAQKNPTAFYLCASSIGKRSGNYEQYFGPGTRLTVT.

This clone was observed once. The J gene is TRBJ2-5, the V gene TRBV7-9, with 9 positions matching TRBD2. The CDR3 loop spans 15 amino acids. Germline V gene sequence: CDR1 SEHNR, CDR2 FQNEAQ (reference sequence). The junction had 8 bases not matched to a gene; V was cut back by 7 bases and J by 2 bases. CDR3 in amino acids: CASTPAGGRQETQYF. The CDR3 nucleotides read TGTGCCAGCACACCTGCGGGAGGGAGGCAAGAGACCCAGTACTTC.

J is TRBJ1-2 and V is TRBV9, with D perhaps matching TRBD1 (6 bases). The CDR3 sequence is 13 residues long. Germline CDR1 is SGDLS and CDR2 is YYNGEE. V was cut by 7 bases and J by 3 bases, with 13 bases left in between. CDR3 DNA: TGTGCCAGCTACGGGGGGCAGTACTATGGCTACACCTTC. Encoded protein: CASYGGQYYGYTF.

There are a few counts of this clone. The chain recombines TRBV10-1 with TRBJ2-7, with 12 nucleotides matching TRBD2. This CDR3 comprises 16 residues. Germline CDR1 is WNHNN and CDR2 is SYGVQD (reference sequence). With V trimmed by 7 bases and J by 5 bases, 12 bases remained unmatched. The CDR3 DNA reads as TGCGCCAGCAAGACTAGCGGGAGTTTCGGCGTGCACGAGCAGTACTTC. It specifies CASKTSGSFGVHEQYF.

As concerns this clone: Other DNA sequences in this specimen translate into the identical CDR3. The V and J genes are TRBV30 and TRBJ2-2, with D unclear. V lost 1 base to trimming and J lost 6 bases, with 0 bases between them. The germline gives CDR1 GTSNPN, CDR2 SVGIG (reference sequence). The CDR3 has 10 amino acids. The CDR3 sequence is CAWSAGELFF. CDR3 DNA: TGTGCCTGGAGTGCCGGGGAGCTGTTTTTT.

This sequence joins TRBV7-7 and TRBJ1-4, with TRBD1 as a possible D gene (5 bases). CDR1 and CDR2 from the germline V gene are SSHAT and FNYEAQ (reference sequence). V was pared by 5 bases and J by 8 bases, with 15 bases between. The CDR3 is made up of 14 amino acids. CDR3 residues: CASSRGGGGEKLFF. CDR3 DNA: TGTGCCAGCAGCCGGGGGGGAGGTGGCGAAAAACTGTTTTTT.

This clone showed up just once. This rearrangement joins TRBV15 to TRBJ2-7; TRBD1 agrees at 10 bases. There are 14 residues in the CDR3. The germline CDR1 and CDR2 sequences are LNHNV and YYDKDF (reference sequence). Trimming cost V 4 bases and J 9 bases; bases outside gene matches: 9. The CDR3 region is CATSTRDRGLGQYF. The CDR3 DNA reads TGTGCCACCAGCACCCGGGACAGGGGTCTGGGGCAGTACTTC.

This clone was seen a few times. The V gene is TRBV29-1, the J gene TRBJ2-4; D remains ambiguous. CDR3 size: 11 residues. The germline V gene has CDR1 SQVTM and CDR2 ANQGSEA. Trimming removed 0 bases at V and 9 bases at J, with 6 bases between. The CDR3 protein is CSVEDLGIQYF. CDR3 DNA sequence: TGCAGCGTTGAAGATCTTGGCATTCAGTACTTC.

Note on this clone: This specimen includes other DNA sequences encoding the same CDR3. The rearrangement joins TRBV27 to TRBJ2-7; no reliable D call. Germline CDR1 is MNHEY and CDR2 is SMNVEV (reference sequence). The CDR3 loop spans 11 amino acids. Trimming took 3 bases from V and 6 from J, leaving 6 bases between them. CDR3 DNA: TGTGCCAGCAGTTTCCTTGGCGAGCAGTACTTC. Amino acids: CASSFLGEQYF.

The chain uses TRBV4-3 and TRBJ2-5, with D possibly matching TRBD2 (6 bases). Germline CDR1 LGHNA, CDR2 YSLEER. The CDR3 covers 15 residues. Trimming took off 1 base at V and 2 bases at J, with 11 bases between the two ends. The CDR3, as DNA: TGCGCCAGCAGCCAAGGGAGGGATCCACAAGAGACCCAGTACTTC. Translation gives CASSQGRDPQETQYF.

The chain links TRBV27 to TRBJ1-2; D remains ambiguous. V was pared by 3 bases and J by 2 bases, with 19 bases between. The CDR3 is 17 residues long. The V gene's germline CDR1 is MNHEY and CDR2 SMNVEV (reference sequence). CDR3 sequence: CASSFKGATKLNYGYTF. Here the CDR3 DNA reads TGTGCCAGCAGTTTTAAGGGAGCTACCAAATTGAACTATGGCTACACCTTC.

The rearrangement links TRBV19 to TRBJ1-1, with no clear D. Trimming shortened V by 7 bases and J by 0 bases, and 12 bases separated the two germline ends. The germline V gene encodes CDR1 LNHDA and CDR2 SQIVND (reference sequence). The CDR3 covers 14 residues. In DNA, the CDR3 is TGTGCCAGTACCCCCGGCGCCATGAACACTGAAGCTTTCTTT. Translation gives CASTPGAMNTEAFF.

This chain connects TRBV9 to TRBJ2-7; 10 bases line up with TRBD1. Trimming at V came to 2 bases and at J to 1 base, leaving 3 bases not matched to a gene. This CDR3 is built from 15 residues. Looked up from germline, CDR1 is SGDLS and CDR2 is YYNGEE. The CDR3 DNA follows: TGTGCCAGCAGCGTTGGGACAGGGGATTCCTACGAGCAGTACTTC. The encoded protein is CASSVGTGDSYEQYF.

The chain employs TRBV4-1 and TRBJ1-3; no clear D. Trimming cost V 3 bases and J 0 bases, with 6 bases left between them. Germline V CDR1 and CDR2: MGHRA, YSYEKL. The CDR3 totals 14 residues. CDR3: CASSQLVSGNTIYF. In DNA, the CDR3 is TGCGCCAGCAGCCAGTTGGTCTCTGGAAACACCATATATTTT.

The rearrangement uses TRBV10-3 and TRBJ1-5; D is perhaps TRBD1 (6 bases). This CDR3 spans 15 amino acids. Germline-derived CDR1 and CDR2 are ENHRY and SYGVKD. The V and J ends lost 3 bases and 0 bases respectively, with 9 bases between them. CDR3 DNA: TGTGCCATCAGTGAAGGGGGAAATAGCAATCAGCCCCAGCATTTT. Translating gives CAISEGGNSNQPQHF.

This chain links TRBV2 with TRBJ2-7; unclear D gene. The CDR3 spans 14 residues. Trimming took 3 bases from V and 4 from J, leaving 13 bases between them. Germline CDR1 reads SNHLY; CDR2 reads FYNNEI. The CDR3, as DNA: TGTGCCAGCAGTGATCTTGTATCACTATACGAGCAGTACTTC. Protein sequence: CASSDLVSLYEQYF.

The count of this clone is one. The J gene is TRBJ2-7, the V gene TRBV27; 12 positions match TRBD2. Germline V gives CDR1 MNHEY, CDR2 SMNVEV (reference sequence). This CDR3 has 14 amino acids. V trimming: 8 bases; J trimming: 1 base; junction bases outside the gene matches: 3. The CDR3 region has the DNA TGTGCCAGCGGACTAGCGGGACGTTCCTACGAGCAGTACTTC. Translation: CASGLAGRSYEQYF.

V is TRBV23-1 and J is TRBJ1-2; D call uncertain. TRBV23-1 falls under the ORF class, with uncertain function. V was shortened by 7 bases and J by 2 bases, with 17 bases between the two germline ends. CDR3 length: 15 amino acids. The CDR3 nucleotides are TGCGCCAGCATGGGAGCGGAATCTTTGAACTATGGCTACACCTTC. Translated: CASMGAESLNYGYTF.

This clone was found once. This chain connects TRBV2 to TRBJ2-7; 13 bases are a match to TRBD2. V was clipped by 11 bases and J by 2 bases; unmatched bases: 15. The CDR3 runs to 17 residues. Germline V gene lookup returns CDR1 SNHLY and CDR2 FYNNEI. The CDR3 coding sequence is TGTGCCGCCAAGCCCCTTTCCGGGACTAGCGGGACCTACGAGCAGTACTTC. Its protein is CAAKPLSGTSGTYEQYF.

The chain carries TRBV27 and TRBJ1-5; D is unclear. Germline V CDR1 and CDR2: MNHEY, SMNVEV (reference sequence). Deletions cut 6 bases from V and 7 bases from J, with 19 bases between. The CDR3 length is 15 residues. The CDR3 DNA reads as TGTGCCAGCAGCCTCATAGGAGGGAGGTACCAGCCCCAGCATTTT. Protein product: CASSLIGGRYQPQHF.

V gene TRBV27 combines with J gene TRBJ2-7; 7 nucleotides align to TRBD2. The CDR3 loop spans 16 amino acids. V was clipped by 8 bases and J by 3 bases; unmatched bases: 16. Germline CDR1 is MNHEY and CDR2 is SMNVEV (reference sequence). The CDR3 region is CASSPIRASGYYEQYF. The CDR3 DNA reads TGTGCCAGCTCTCCGATTAGGGCTAGCGGCTACTACGAGCAGTACTTC.

This chain links TRBV10-1 with TRBJ2-7; D not certain. V was pared by 2 bases and J by 3 bases, with 8 bases between. The CDR3 totals 13 residues. CDR1 is WNHNN and CDR2 is SYGVQD in the germline V gene (reference sequence). The CDR3 spells CASSEGRIYEQYF. CDR3 nucleotide sequence: TGCGCCAGCAGTGAGGGACGGATCTACGAGCAGTACTTC.

The chain's CDR3 is CASSALAGASYEQYF. DNA for the CDR3: TGTGCCAGCAGCGCCCTAGCGGGAGCTTCCTACGAGCAGTACTTC. The V call is TRBV9, the J call TRBJ2-7; 10 bases are shared with TRBD2. Germline CDR1 and CDR2: SGDLS and YYNGEE. CDR3 length: 15 residues. V gave up 3 bases and J gave up 1 base; unmatched junction bases: 4.

This clone has only one observation. The chain recombines TRBV2 with TRBJ2-1; possibly TRBD1 for D (5 bases). V lost 9 bases and J 9 bases, leaving 9 bases between the germline ends. The germline V gene has CDR1 SNHLY and CDR2 FYNNEI. The length of the CDR3 is 10 residues. The chain's CDR3 is CASDSREQFF. The CDR3 bases are TGTGCCAGTGACAGCCGTGAGCAGTTCTTC. The full variable domain, completed using reference TRBV2 and TRBJ2-1, is EPEVTQTPSHQVTQMGQEVILRCVPISNHLYFYWYRQILGQKVEFLVSFYNNEISEKSEIFDDQFSVERPDGSNFTLKIRSTKLEDSAMYFCASDSREQFFGPGTRLTVL.

The chain has TRBV10-3 and TRBJ1-1; TRBD1 agrees at 7 bases. V shed 2 bases and J 0 bases; nucleotides not matched to a gene: 6. The CDR3 sequence is 16 residues long. Germline CDR1 is ENHRY and CDR2 is SYGVKD. The CDR3, as DNA: TGTGCCATCAGTGAGGGGAGGGACAGCATGAACACTGAAGCTTTCTTT. Its protein product is CAISEGRDSMNTEAFF.

This chain uses TRBV5-1 with TRBJ2-7, with 8 bases aligning to TRBD2. CDR3 length: 18 amino acids. V shed 0 bases, J shed 4 bases, and the junction held 15 bases outside the gene matches. Per germline, CDR1 SGHRS and CDR2 YFSETQ. CDR3: CASSLGLMGAGEIYEQYF. The CDR3, as DNA: TGCGCCAGCAGCTTGGGTCTTATGGGAGCGGGAGAGATATACGAGCAGTACTTC.

The chain uses TRBV7-9 and TRBJ2-5, with D tentatively TRBD2 (6 bases). This CDR3 has 13 amino acids. V was cut by 5 bases and J by 5 bases, with 12 bases left in between. Germline values: CDR1 SEHNR, CDR2 FQNEAQ (reference sequence). The CDR3 nucleotides are TGTGCCAGCAGCCTGCGGGGCGAGGAGACCCAGTACTTC. Protein sequence: CASSLRGEETQYF. The whole variable domain, remainder taken from reference TRBV7-9 and TRBJ2-5, is DTGVSQNPRHKITKRGQNVTFRCDPISEHNRLYWYRQTLGQGPEFLTYFQNEAQLEKSRLLSDRFSAERPKGSFSTLEIQRTEQGDSAMYLCASSLRGEETQYFGPGTRLLVL.